This T cell receptor (beta chain) stems from a study of blood T cell repertoires in COVID-19. Method: immunoSEQ multiplex PCR; TCRdb's copy keeps in-frame clones and lacks some. Of around 110,000 clones listed, over 75% are singletons. CDR1 is SNHLY, CDR2 FYNNEI, per germline. This CDR3 has 15 residues. On this clone itself: Compared with germline, one end of the junction differs, possibly owing to a read error.

The V gene is TRBV2, the J gene TRBJ2-5; no clear D gene. This receptor was taken from a woman in her seventies with acute or convalescent COVID-19. Material for sequencing was peripheral blood. The CDR3 nucleotides are TGTGCCAGCAATGAAGCGCGGAACCACCAAGAGACCCAGTACTTC. Translation gives CASNEARNHQETQYF.